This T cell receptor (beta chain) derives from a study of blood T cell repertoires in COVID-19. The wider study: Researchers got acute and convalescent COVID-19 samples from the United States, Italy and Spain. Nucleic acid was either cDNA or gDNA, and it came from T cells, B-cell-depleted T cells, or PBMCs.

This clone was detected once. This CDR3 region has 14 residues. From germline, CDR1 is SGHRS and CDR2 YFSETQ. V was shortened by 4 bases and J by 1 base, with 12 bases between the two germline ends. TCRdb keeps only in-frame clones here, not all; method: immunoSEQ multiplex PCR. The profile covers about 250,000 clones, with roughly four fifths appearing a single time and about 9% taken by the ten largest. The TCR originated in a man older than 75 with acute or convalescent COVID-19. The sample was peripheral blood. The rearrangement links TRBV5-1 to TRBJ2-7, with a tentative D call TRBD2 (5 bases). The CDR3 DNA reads TGCGCCAGCAGCAACACCGGGGATTCCTACGAGCAGTACTTC. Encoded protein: CASSNTGDSYEQYF.